This T cell receptor beta chain was found in a study of patients and donors after allogeneic stem cell transplantation. Each CDR3 protein gets one entry after TCRdb re-called the RT-PCR reads with MiXCR. The repertoire includes hundreds of thousands of distinct CDR3 sequences, about a sixth of them detected once, and about 7% sits in the top ten. This clonotype was counted a few times. The J segment lost 0 bases and the V segment lost 2 bases, leaving 7 bases of the junction unmatched. The CDR3 is made up of 17 amino acids. CDR1 and CDR2 from the germline V gene are SGHVS and FNYEAQ. The source is a human donor who was either an allogeneic HSCT recipient or a stem cell or donor lymphocyte infusion donor (not recorded which). It is not recorded whose cells these are; they may come from a transplant donor. J is TRBJ2-3 and V is TRBV7-6; 8 nucleotides agree with TRBD2. Input material: blood, either unsorted or a sorted T cell fraction (not recorded which). The CDR3 reads CASSLLREGISTDTQYF. As DNA, the CDR3 is TGTGCCAGCAGCTTACTACGGGAGGGAATAAGCACAGATACGCAGTATTTT.